This note documents a single T cell receptor beta chain sequence. This record belongs to a study of OX40 agonist ivuxolimab in advanced cancers. Baseline was the first blood sampling point, followed by cycle 4 day 1 and cycle 7 day 1. Assay: immunoSEQ multiplex PCR; the TCRdb copy retains only in-frame clones and omits some. The sample includes roughly 60,000 clones, 80% to 85% of them seen just once. Trimming removed 0 bases from V and 4 bases from J; junction bases left unmatched: 1. The CDR3 extends over 14 amino acids. Germline V gene data show CDR1 as SGHRS and CDR2 as YFSETQ. The chain recombines TRBV5-1 with TRBJ2-5, with TRBD1 matching over 9 bases. This sample comprised CD4+ or CD8+ T cells sorted from blood, obtained in a trial of the OX40 agonist ivuxolimab. This clonotype was obtained from an adult with an advanced solid tumor such as melanoma, head and neck, liver or kidney cancer. The CDR3 protein is CASSLGQGGETQYF. CDR3 sequence (DNA): TGCGCCAGCAGCTTGGGACAGGGGGGAGAGACCCAGTACTTC. The whole variable domain, remainder taken from reference TRBV5-1 and TRBJ2-5, is KAGVTQTPRYLIKTRGQQVTLSCSPISGHRSVSWYQQTPGQGLQFLFEYFSETQRNKGNFPGRFSGRQFSNSRSEMNVSTLELGDSALYLCASSLGQGGETQYFGPGTRLLVL.